The TCR beta chain described here comes from a study of metastatic and nonmetastatic thyroid tumors. Study-level background: Repertoires of blood and of tissue (tumor or nodule) from malignant and benign thyroid patients were compared.

Not a single patient had been given any form of treatment at any point before undergoing thyroid surgery. Germline CDR1 is LNHDA and CDR2 is SQIVND (reference sequence). The CDR3 loop spans 16 amino acids. This clone was counted ten times or more. Antigen: not known. One junction end disagrees with the germline gene, perhaps due to a read error. Broader study findings: Within blood and tumor, benign nodules reportedly had significantly lower TCR beta diversity than malignant thyroid tumors did.

Original processing methods: A distant-metastasis classifier for papillary thyroid cancer was built using CDR3 differences across clinicopathological groups. TCRdb re-clonotyped the PCR reads via MiXCR. The V and J calls were determined by TCRdb, not by the authors. The sample yields about 20,000 clones, 18% seen once. The V gene is TRBV19, the J gene TRBJ1-5; 7 bases agree with TRBD1. This sequence originates from a male donor with papillary thyroid cancer or a benign thyroid nodule (not recorded which). Some clones in this sample may be carry-over from other donors' samples. Sequencing was carried out using adjacent normal tissue. CDR3 nucleotides: TGTGCCAGTACGAAGAGGGGGCTGAATAGCGATCAGCCCCAGCATTTT. It encodes CASTKRGLNSDQPQHF.